These 22 T cell receptor beta chains were sequenced from one sample in a study of blood T cells in healthy people across ages. The authors ran a second PCR of about 6 to 11 cycles using a sample-barcoded 5' primer and a J-beta primer mix. TCRdb recomputed calls from the 5' RACE reads with MiXCR, one row per CDR3 protein. The sample lists nearly 800,000 distinct CDR3 sequences; around 25% were seen once. These data were also reused for a study on T cells of mothers and their children.

Sequencing was carried out using blood. These receptors were taken from a boy younger than 18 in good health.

This clonotype has only a few counts. This sequence joins TRBV5-1 and TRBJ2-3; D perhaps matches TRBD2 (5 bases). Germline CDR1 reads SGHRS; CDR2 reads YFSETQ. Trimming removed 7 bases at V and 3 bases at J, with 15 bases between. CDR3 length: 14 residues. CDR3 sequence: CASQTWAGTDTQYF. CDR3 nucleotide sequence: TGCGCCAGCCAAACATGGGCGGGTACAGATACGCAGTATTTT.

This clonotype was detected a few times. This rearrangement joins TRBV24-1 to TRBJ2-3; 8 nucleotides line up with TRBD2. The CDR3 length is 16 residues. Trimming cost V 0 bases and J 11 bases; bases outside gene matches: 12. The germline CDR1 and CDR2 sequences are KGHDR and SFDVKD. CDR3 in amino acids: CATSDLFGTRGERQYF. In DNA form, the CDR3 reads TGTGCCACCAGTGATTTGTTTGGGACTAGGGGCGAGAGGCAGTATTTT.

This chain uses TRBV20-1 with TRBJ2-3, with TRBD1 matching 7 bases. CDR1 and CDR2 (germline): DFQATT, SNEGSKA (reference sequence). J was trimmed by 3 bases and V by 0 bases; bases with no gene match: 3. CDR3 length: 14 amino acids. CDR3 sequence: CSAREQGMTDTQYF. DNA of the CDR3: TGCAGTGCTAGAGAACAGGGGATGACAGATACGCAGTATTTT.

This clonotype was observed a few times. For the CDR3, the DNA is TGCAGCGCCGCGGGACTAGCGGGAGGAGATACGCAGTATTTT. It codes for CSAAGLAGGDTQYF. The J gene is TRBJ2-3, the V gene TRBV29-1; 15 nucleotides line up with TRBD2. This CDR3 is built from 14 residues. Germline lookup yields CDR1 SQVTM and CDR2 ANQGSEA. V lost 7 bases and J lost 5; bases outside the gene matches: 4.

This clonotype was detected a few times. The chain recombines TRBV12-3 or TRBV12-4 with TRBJ2-3; D is ambiguous. Trimming stripped 4 bases from V and 7 bases from J, with 9 bases between. CDR3 length: 12 amino acids. This CDR3 is CASSSGPNTQYF. The CDR3, as DNA: TGTGCCAGCAGTTCCGGACCTAATACGCAGTATTTT.

This clonotype was picked up a small number of times. CDR3 region: CSAQDEKLFF. The CDR3 DNA reads as TGCAGTGCCCAAGACGAAAAACTGTTTTTT. The chain carries TRBV20-1 and TRBJ1-4; D is unresolved. This CDR3 is built from 10 residues. The germline gives CDR1 DFQATT, CDR2 SNEGSKA (reference sequence). V shed 6 bases and J shed 8 bases, with 7 bases lying between them.

The gene calls are TRBV5-5 and TRBJ2-1, with 9 positions matching TRBD2. V lost 3 bases and J lost 7; bases outside the gene matches: 8. The CDR3 covers 15 residues. CDR1 and CDR2 (germline): SGHKS, YYEKEE (reference sequence). In DNA, the CDR3 is TGTGCCAGCAGCTCATCTAGCGGGATAGGGAATGAGCAGTTCTTC. It codes for CASSSSSGIGNEQFF. Variable domain in full (rest from reference TRBV5-5 and TRBJ2-1): DAGVTQSPTHLIKTRGQQVTLRCSPISGHKSVSWYQQVLGQGPQFIFQYYEKEERGRGNFPDRFSARQFPNYSSELNVNALLLGDSALYLCASSSSSGIGNEQFFGPGTRLTVL.

V and J are TRBV25-1 and TRBJ2-5, with a tentative D call TRBD2 (6 bases). The last part of the DNA fits TRBJ2-1 better; the J call may be wrong. CDR1 is MGHDK, CDR2 SYGVNS, per germline. The CDR3 runs to 11 residues. CDR3 loop: CASTTRNEQFF. DNA for the CDR3: TGTGCCAGCACGACTAGGAATGAGCAGTTCTTC.

This chain connects TRBV29-1 to TRBJ2-5; unclear D gene. Deletions cut 3 bases from V and 7 bases from J, with 12 bases between. This CDR3 has 12 residues. Germline CDR1 and CDR2: SQVTM and ANQGSEA. CDR3 nucleotides: TGCAGCGTTGACGGTCCTCTAGGGACCCAGTACTTC. Its translation: CSVDGPLGTQYF.

A few counts support this clonotype. The rearrangement links TRBV29-1 to TRBJ2-3; 9 bases align to TRBD1. This CDR3 is built from 13 residues. CDR1 and CDR2 from the germline V gene are SQVTM and ANQGSEA. Trimming at V came to 8 bases and at J to 3 bases, leaving 6 bases not matched to a gene. This chain's CDR3 is CSFSTGGTDTQYF. The DNA of the CDR3 is TGCAGCTTCTCGACAGGGGGAACAGATACGCAGTATTTT.

The chain uses TRBV28 and TRBJ1-5, with TRBD1 as a possible D gene (5 bases). In germline, CDR1 is MDHEN, CDR2 SYDVKM. V was cut by 5 bases and J by 0 bases, with 20 bases left in between. The CDR3 extends over 18 amino acids. DNA for the CDR3: TGTGCCAGCAGTCTGCCAACAGGTAACCAAATTAGCAATCAGCCCCAGCATTTT. It translates to CASSLPTGNQISNQPQHF.

This chain uses TRBV3-1 with TRBJ1-4, with D hard to call. The germline V gene has CDR1 LGHDT and CDR2 YNNKEL (reference sequence). V was clipped by 5 bases and J by 8 bases, with 9 bases between them. The length of the CDR3 is 12 residues. The CDR3 sequence is CASSNEMEKLFF. For the CDR3, the DNA is TGTGCCAGCAGCAACGAGATGGAAAAACTGTTTTTT.

The chain uses TRBV29-1 and TRBJ2-5, with 12 positions matching TRBD1. The CDR3 contains 14 residues. Unmatched junction bases numbered 7, after V lost 6 bases and J lost 5 bases. The germline V gene has CDR1 SQVTM and CDR2 ANQGSEA. CDR3 in amino acids: CSVPGTGGPETQYF. CDR3 bases: TGCAGCGTGCCGGGGACAGGGGGCCCTGAGACCCAGTACTTC.

The CDR3 DNA follows: TGTGCCAGCAACAATCCAGGGGGGACAGATACGCAGTATTTT. It yields the protein CASNNPGGTDTQYF. The chain carries TRBV7-2 and TRBJ2-3; D is perhaps TRBD1 (7 bases). CDR1 is SGHTA and CDR2 is FQGNSA in the germline V gene. V lost 7 bases to trimming and J lost 3 bases, with 14 bases between them. The CDR3 is 14 residues long.

The chain has TRBV29-1 and TRBJ2-5; D gene ambiguous. Trimming took 2 bases from V and 3 from J, leaving 16 bases between them. The CDR3 runs 15 residues. Germline-derived CDR1 and CDR2 are SQVTM and ANQGSEA. CDR3 in DNA: TGCAGCGTTGAATTGGGCGGTAGTGAAGAAGAGACCCAGTACTTC. It codes for CSVELGGSEEETQYF.

Details on this clonotype: One junction end does not reproduce the germline sequence, and a read error may be involved. This chain joins TRBV12-3 or TRBV12-4 and TRBJ2-7; no definite D call. The CDR3 is made up of 15 amino acids. DNA of the CDR3: TGTGCCGGCAGACACCCAGACACGGAGTTCTACGAGCAGTACTTC. It codes for CAGRHPDTEFYEQYF.

This clonotype was observed at least ten times. The chain couples TRBV18 to TRBJ2-5, with D possibly TRBD2 on 6 matching bases. Trimming removed 1 base at V and 4 bases at J, with 7 bases between. This CDR3 is built from 13 residues. Germline CDR1 is KGHSH and CDR2 is LQKENI. This chain's CDR3 is CASSPQGGETQYF. For the CDR3, the DNA is TGTGCCAGCTCACCACAGGGAGGAGAGACCCAGTACTTC.

This chain links TRBV20-1 with TRBJ1-5; maybe TRBD1 (5 bases). The CDR3 runs to 15 residues. V lost 0 bases to trimming and J lost 7 bases, with 16 bases between them. From germline, CDR1 is DFQATT and CDR2 SNEGSKA (reference sequence). CDR3 in amino acids: CSARDSGRGEQPQHF. The CDR3 region has the DNA TGCAGTGCTAGAGATTCCGGGAGAGGGGAACAGCCCCAGCATTTT.

The rearrangement uses TRBV13 and TRBJ2-5; D may be TRBD1 (6 bases). Deletions cut 5 bases from V and 1 base from J, with 11 bases between. CDR3 size: 14 residues. Germline values: CDR1 PRHDT, CDR2 FYEKMQ (reference sequence). For the CDR3, the DNA is TGTGCCAGCAGCCCCGGACAGTTCCAAGAGACCCAGTACTTC. Its protein product is CASSPGQFQETQYF.

The chain couples TRBV2 to TRBJ1-2; a possible D gene is TRBD1 (6 bases). Trimming cost V 7 bases and J 6 bases, with 15 bases left between them. Germline CDR1 and CDR2: SNHLY and FYNNEI. This CDR3 region has 13 residues. Here the CDR3 reads CASTTTGIDGYTF. The CDR3 region has the DNA TGTGCCAGCACTACGACAGGCATCGATGGCTACACCTTC.

The V call is TRBV12-3 or TRBV12-4, the J call TRBJ2-1; D is perhaps TRBD1 or TRBD2 (5 bases each). Deletions cut 3 bases from V and 6 bases from J, with 18 bases between. The CDR3 totals 16 residues. The CDR3 sequence: CASSFFGARIFNEQFF. For the CDR3, the DNA is TGTGCCAGCAGTTTCTTCGGGGCGAGGATTTTCAATGAGCAGTTCTTC.

The chain combines TRBV20-1 with TRBJ1-3, with D uncertain. The germline gives CDR1 DFQATT, CDR2 SNEGSKA (reference sequence). V shed 4 bases and J shed 0 bases, with 13 bases lying between them. The CDR3 is 15 residues long. CDR3 DNA sequence: TGCAGTGCTACAGACCAGGACTTCTCTGGAAACACCATATATTTT. Amino acid sequence: CSATDQDFSGNTIYF.